The 14 T cell receptor beta chains given below trace back to one sample, sequenced in a study of T-cell reconstitution after alpha-beta-depleted transplantation in children. TCRbeta library construction was performed incorporating unique molecular identifiers. Each CDR3 protein is one row after TCRdb ran MiXCR on the PCR reads. The sample contains 600,000 to 800,000 distinct CDR3 sequences, around 13% of which appear only once. The material sequenced was PBMCs, taken before TCRalphabeta/CD19-depleted stem cell transplant. The receptors come from a girl between 2 and 10 years old with congenital amegakaryocytic thrombocytopenia, due to receive a stem cell transplant.

This clonotype was observed a few times. The V call is TRBV20-1, the J call TRBJ2-3, with 12 bases that match TRBD2. Losses at the gene ends were 3 bases for V and 1 base for J; bases not matched to a gene: 2. Germline CDR1 is DFQATT and CDR2 is SNEGSKA (reference sequence). The CDR3 is made up of 15 amino acids. CDR3 sequence (DNA): TGCAGTGCTAGTCTAGCGGGAGGGCGCACAGATACGCAGTATTTT. Protein sequence: CSASLAGGRTDTQYF.

This clonotype was counted at least ten times. V usage is TRBV10-3 and J usage is TRBJ2-7; TRBD1 is a possible D gene (5 bases). The V gene's germline CDR1 is ENHRY and CDR2 SYGVKD. The CDR3 consists of 14 residues. The V end lost 2 bases, the J end lost 0 bases, and 8 bases lay between the germline ends. The CDR3 DNA is TGTGCCATCAGTGAGGGACACCTCTCCTACGAGCAGTACTTC. This translates into CAISEGHLSYEQYF.

The V and J genes are TRBV2 and TRBJ2-1, with D perhaps being TRBD1 or TRBD2 (5 bases each). The ends were cut back, 7 bases at V and 5 bases at J, with 12 bases in the middle. The CDR3 is made up of 13 amino acids. Germline CDR1 reads SNHLY; CDR2 reads FYNNEI. The CDR3 coding sequence is TGTGCCAGCATCCGGGACGCGAACAATGAGCAGTTCTTC. It yields the protein CASIRDANNEQFF.

The sample holds a few counts of this clonotype. The genes are TRBV5-8 and TRBJ1-5; D ambiguous. V gave up 5 bases and J gave up 5 bases, with 11 bases separating them. The germline gives CDR1 SGHTS, CDR2 YDEGEE. This CDR3 region has 13 residues. The CDR3 coding sequence is TGTGCCAGCAGTCAGACGGTGGATCAGCCCCAGCATTTT. It translates to CASSQTVDQPQHF.

In this sample, this clonotype turned up many times. The V gene is TRBV12-3 or TRBV12-4, the J gene TRBJ2-5; D is undetermined. V was shortened by 2 bases and J by 1 base, with 20 bases between the two germline ends. The length of the CDR3 is 18 residues. In nucleotides, the CDR3 is TGTGCCAGCAGTTTATTCGGGTTTAGCAGTCGTGCCCAAGAGACCCAGTACTTC. The encoded protein is CASSLFGFSSRAQETQYF.

The gene calls are TRBV3-1 and TRBJ1-2, with D possibly TRBD1 on 6 matching bases. Trimming removed 4 bases at V and 11 bases at J, with 20 bases between. CDR3 length: 14 amino acids. From germline, CDR1 is LGHDT and CDR2 YNNKEL (reference sequence). CDR3 sequence (DNA): TGTGCCAGCAGCCGGCAAGGGGAAAGAGGGGGTTACACCTTC. Amino acids: CASSRQGERGGYTF.

At least ten counts were recorded for this clonotype. CDR3 DNA: TGCAGTGCTAGTCCCTCTGAAGCTTTCTTT. It codes for CSASPSEAFF. The rearrangement uses TRBV20-1 and TRBJ1-1; D is uncertain. The CDR3 has 10 residues. V lost 3 bases, J lost 6 bases, and 5 bases lay in between. Germline V gives CDR1 DFQATT, CDR2 SNEGSKA (reference sequence).

The chain has TRBV6-5 and TRBJ2-1; a possible D gene is TRBD1 (6 bases). This CDR3 is built from 16 residues. V shed 2 bases and J shed 8 bases, with 19 bases lying between them. Germline V CDR1 and CDR2: MNHEY, SVGAGI. Written as DNA, the CDR3 is TGTGCCAGCAGTTACGGTCCGGACCAGGGGTGGGATGAGCAGTTCTTC. Amino acid sequence: CASSYGPDQGWDEQFF.

This clonotype was recorded at least ten times. The chain recombines TRBV19 with TRBJ2-1; maybe TRBD1 (7 bases). CDR3 length: 16 amino acids. CDR1 is LNHDA and CDR2 is SQIVND in the germline V gene (reference sequence). The V end lost 3 bases, the J end lost 5 bases, and 17 bases lay between the germline ends. CDR3 sequence: CASSIVPGGINNEQFF. CDR3 nucleotides: TGTGCCAGTAGTATCGTCCCAGGGGGGATAAACAATGAGCAGTTCTTC.

This clonotype has a count of ten or more. The chain links TRBV7-3 to TRBJ2-1; weak D call: TRBD1 (5 bases). The ends were cut back, 1 base at V and 7 bases at J, with 14 bases in the middle. The CDR3 has 15 amino acids. Germline assignment: CDR1 SGHTA and CDR2 FQGTGA. The CDR3 DNA sequence: TGTGCCAGCAGCTTAAACCCAGGGCTTGGTAATGAGCAGTTCTTC. Translated, it gives CASSLNPGLGNEQFF. Full variable domain (rest looked up from reference TRBV7-3 and TRBJ2-1): GAGVSQTPSNKVTEKGKYVELRCDPISGHTALYWYRQSLGQGPEFLIYFQGTGAADDSGLPNDRFFAVRPEGSVSTLKIQRTERGDSAVYLCASSLNPGLGNEQFFGPGTRLTVL.

This clonotype was recorded at least ten times. The chain recombines TRBV29-1 with TRBJ2-1; 9 bases match TRBD2. V lost 8 bases and J lost 7; bases outside the gene matches: 15. The CDR3 has 15 residues. Germline V lookup: CDR1 SQVTM, CDR2 ANQGSEA. The CDR3 bases are TGCAGCTCTAGCGGGACCTCCTCTGCTCGGAATGAGCAGTTCTTC. This codes for CSSSGTSSARNEQFF.

The rearrangement joins TRBV11-2 to TRBJ2-5; no definite D call. Between the trimmed V and J ends, which lost 7 bases and 4 bases, there was a span of 13 bases. Germline lookup yields CDR1 SGHAT and CDR2 FQNNGV. The length of the CDR3 is 13 residues. This CDR3 reads CASTLWGLETQYF. CDR3 nucleotides: TGTGCCAGCACCTTGTGGGGTTTAGAGACCCAGTACTTC.

This clonotype was detected many times. V is TRBV6-1 and J is TRBJ1-5; TRBD1 is a possible D gene (5 bases). The ends were cut back, 0 bases at V and 7 bases at J, with 10 bases in the middle. Germline values: CDR1 MNHNS, CDR2 SASEGT. This CDR3 has 14 amino acids. CDR3 coding DNA: TGTGCCAGCAGTGAAGCCTCAGGGAGGCAGCCCCAGCATTTT. This codes for CASSEASGRQPQHF.

This clonotype was picked up a small number of times. This chain links TRBV5-1 with TRBJ2-1; 8 bases line up with TRBD2. Losses at the gene ends were 4 bases for V and 0 bases for J; bases not matched to a gene: 6. Germline V gene lookup returns CDR1 SGHRS and CDR2 YFSETQ. The CDR3 consists of 16 residues. The CDR3 loop is CASSRSGISSYNEQFF. In DNA, the CDR3 is TGCGCCAGCAGCCGTAGCGGGATCAGCTCCTACAATGAGCAGTTCTTC.